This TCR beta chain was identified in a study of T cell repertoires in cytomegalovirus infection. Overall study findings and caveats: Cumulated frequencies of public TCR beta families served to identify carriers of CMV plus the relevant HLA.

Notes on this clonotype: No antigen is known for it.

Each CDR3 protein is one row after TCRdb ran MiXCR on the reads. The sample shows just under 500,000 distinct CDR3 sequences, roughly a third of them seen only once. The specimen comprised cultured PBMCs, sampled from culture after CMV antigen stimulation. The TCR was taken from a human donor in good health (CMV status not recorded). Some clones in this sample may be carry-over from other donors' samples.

The CDR3 coding sequence is TGTGCCACCAGCAGGGACAGGGGGCTTTCACCCCTCCACTTT. Translating it yields CATSRDRGLSPLHF. This rearrangement joins TRBV15 to TRBJ1-6, with 11 bases lining up with TRBD1. The CDR3 is 14 residues long. V was clipped by 3 bases and J by 9 bases; unmatched bases: 1. Per germline, CDR1 LNHNV and CDR2 YYDKDF (reference sequence).